This TCR beta chain was recorded in a study of blood T cell repertoires in COVID-19. Generated by immunoSEQ multiplex PCR, the TCRdb table keeps only in-frame clones and is missing some. The table has approximately 150,000 clones, roughly 89% seen once. In this sample, this clone turned up once. Germline loops: CDR1 GTSNPN, CDR2 SVGIG (reference sequence). The ends lost 7 bases at V and 2 bases at J; junction bases unmatched: 6. There are 13 residues in the CDR3. This chain uses TRBV30 with TRBJ1-2, with 8 bases lining up with TRBD1. This sequence was found in a woman between 45 and 65 years old with acute or convalescent COVID-19. Material: peripheral blood. This CDR3 is CASTGQENYGYTF. The CDR3 nucleotides read TGTGCCTCGACGGGACAGGAAAACTATGGCTACACCTTC.